This TCR beta chain was sequenced during a study of blood T cell repertoires in COVID-19. Study in general: Sources were T cells, B-cell-depleted T cells, or PBMCs; the material itself was cDNA or gDNA.

The count of this clone is one. TCRdb keeps only in-frame clones here, not all; method: immunoSEQ multiplex PCR. This table holds 30,000 to 45,000 clones, about 87% found once. Between the trimmed V and J ends, which lost 0 bases and 5 bases, there was a span of 12 bases. The germline gives CDR1 MGHRA, CDR2 YSYEKL. The CDR3 sequence is 15 residues long. Specimen: peripheral blood. The clonotype originates from a human donor in a cohort sampled during active COVID-19. This chain links TRBV4-1 with TRBJ2-3, with D perhaps TRBD2 (5 bases). CDR3 nucleotides: TGCGCCAGCAGCCAAGATACGGGGTCCAAAGATACGCAGTATTTT. Translation gives CASSQDTGSKDTQYF.